A single T cell receptor (beta chain) is shown here with its context. Germline assignment: CDR1 MDHEN and CDR2 SYDVKM. This CDR3 spans 15 amino acids. The ends were cut back, 5 bases at V and 7 bases at J, with 17 bases in the middle. These data are taken from a study of blood T cell repertoires in COVID-19. Study context: The analysed material was cDNA or gDNA that came from T cells, B-cell-depleted T cells, or PBMCs.

The repertoire was sequenced with immunoSEQ multiplex PCR; TCRdb's copy has only in-frame clones and lacks some. In the table there are 120,000 or so clones, about 83% of which are singletons. The sequence was obtained from a man aged 60 to 75 with acute or convalescent COVID-19. This chain connects TRBV28 to TRBJ2-2; D not certain. The sample taken for sequencing was peripheral blood. CDR3 in amino acids: CASSRFTSGSGELFF. Here the CDR3 DNA reads TGTGCCAGCAGTAGATTCACTTCAGGAAGCGGGGAGCTGTTTTTT.